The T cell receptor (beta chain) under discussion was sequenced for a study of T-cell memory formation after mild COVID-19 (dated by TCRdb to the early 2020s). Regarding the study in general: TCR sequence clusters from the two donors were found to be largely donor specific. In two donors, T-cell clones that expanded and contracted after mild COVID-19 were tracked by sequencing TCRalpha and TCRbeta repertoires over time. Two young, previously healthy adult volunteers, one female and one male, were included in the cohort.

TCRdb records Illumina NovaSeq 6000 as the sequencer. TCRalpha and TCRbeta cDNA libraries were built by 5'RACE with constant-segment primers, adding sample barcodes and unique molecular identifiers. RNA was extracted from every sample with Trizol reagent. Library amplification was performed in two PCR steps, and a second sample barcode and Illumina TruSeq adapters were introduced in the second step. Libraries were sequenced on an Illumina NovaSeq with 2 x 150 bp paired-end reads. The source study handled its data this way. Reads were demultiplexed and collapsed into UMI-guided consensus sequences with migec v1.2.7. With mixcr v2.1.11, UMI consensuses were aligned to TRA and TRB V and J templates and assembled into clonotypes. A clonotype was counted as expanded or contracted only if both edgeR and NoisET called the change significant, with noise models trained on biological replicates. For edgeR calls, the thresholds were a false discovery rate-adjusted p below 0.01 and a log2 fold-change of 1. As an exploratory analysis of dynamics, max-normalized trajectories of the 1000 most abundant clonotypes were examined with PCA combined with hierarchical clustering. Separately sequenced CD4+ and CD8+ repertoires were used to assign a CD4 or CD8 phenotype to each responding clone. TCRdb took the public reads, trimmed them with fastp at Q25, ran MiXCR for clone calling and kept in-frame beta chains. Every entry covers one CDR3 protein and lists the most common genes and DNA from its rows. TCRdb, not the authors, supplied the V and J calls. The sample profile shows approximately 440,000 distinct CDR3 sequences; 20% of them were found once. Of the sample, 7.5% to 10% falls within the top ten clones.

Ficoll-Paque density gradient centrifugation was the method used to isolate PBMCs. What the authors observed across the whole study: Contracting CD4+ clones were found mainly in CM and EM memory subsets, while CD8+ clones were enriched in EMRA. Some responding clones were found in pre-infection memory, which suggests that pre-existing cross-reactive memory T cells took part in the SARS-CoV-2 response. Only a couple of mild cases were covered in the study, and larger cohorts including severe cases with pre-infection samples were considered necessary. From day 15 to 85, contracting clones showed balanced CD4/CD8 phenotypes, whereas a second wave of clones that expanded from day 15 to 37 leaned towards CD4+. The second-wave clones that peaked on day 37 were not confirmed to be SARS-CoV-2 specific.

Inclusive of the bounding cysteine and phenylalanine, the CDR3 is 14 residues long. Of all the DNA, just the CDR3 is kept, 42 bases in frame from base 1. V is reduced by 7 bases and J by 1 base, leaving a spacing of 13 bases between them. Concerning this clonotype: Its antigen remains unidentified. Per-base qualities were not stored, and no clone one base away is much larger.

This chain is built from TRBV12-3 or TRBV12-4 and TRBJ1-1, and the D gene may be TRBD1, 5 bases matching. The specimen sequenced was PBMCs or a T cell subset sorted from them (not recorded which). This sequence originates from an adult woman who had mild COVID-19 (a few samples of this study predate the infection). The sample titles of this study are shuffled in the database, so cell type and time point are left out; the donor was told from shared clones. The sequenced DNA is TGTGCCAGCAAGCCGGGACCGAAGAACACTGAAGCTTTCTTT. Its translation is CASKPGPKNTEAFF.